This TCR beta chain was captured by sequencing in a study of blood T cell repertoires in COVID-19. Turning to the study itself: COVID-19 samples collected from the United States, Italy and Spain covered acute and convalescent phases. PBMCs, B-cell-depleted T cells, or T cells provided the cDNA or gDNA that made up the material.

Authors' methods: Amplifying reference gene primers gave estimates of nucleated cell counts. TCRdb's copy holds only in-frame clones and misses some; the assay was immunoSEQ multiplex PCR. V and J calls and clone size come straight from that table; D and trimming were deduced from the DNA. The table records approximately 150,000 clones, around 81% of them present only once. V lost 4 bases and J lost 3, with 10 bases in between. The CDR3 runs 13 residues. Looked up from germline, CDR1 is SGHRS and CDR2 is YFSETQ. The receptor was derived from a human donor in a cohort sampled during active COVID-19. The chain has TRBV5-1 and TRBJ2-5; D perhaps matches TRBD2 (6 bases). Material: peripheral blood. The CDR3 region has the DNA TGCGCCAGCAGCGAGGGACTTGAAGAGACCCAGTACTTC. Its protein is CASSEGLEETQYF.